This T cell receptor beta chain appears in the sequencing data of a study of blood T cells in healthy people across ages. Study-level results: Long-lived donors had more naive CD4+ cells and higher diversity than aged donors. Total diversity from one million sequenced T cells was likely underestimated.

The use of a sample-barcoded 5' primer and a J-beta primer mix characterized a second PCR of 7 to 11 cycles. Each of the samples gave a minimum of 2.5 million paired-end reads that contained CDR3. TCRdb redid the calling of the 5' RACE reads with MiXCR, one entry per CDR3 protein. The table lists around 1,900,000 distinct CDR3 sequences, about 39% of them singletons. Note on this clonotype: Its antigen is unidentified.

Looked up from germline, CDR1 is LGHDT and CDR2 is YNNKEL (reference sequence). Trimming took 1 base from V and 5 from J; bases not matched to a gene: 4. The CDR3 spans 15 residues. The V and J genes are TRBV3-1 and TRBJ2-5; 10 bases fit TRBD2. This receptor was taken from a human donor in good health. The sequencing sample was made of blood. The DNA for the CDR3 is TGTGCCAGCAGCCAAGGGGAGACTAGCGGGGAGACCCAGTACTTC. The encoded protein is CASSQGETSGETQYF.